The clone carrying this T cell receptor beta chain was counted between two and nine times. The data were obtained in a study of T cells after yellow fever vaccination. Study information: Fractions with few cells were prepared using SMART-Seq v4 Ultra Low Input.

5'RACE template switching generated TCR cDNA, adding a universal primer site and UMIs. TCRdb used MiXCR to reprocess the 5' RACE reads, holding one entry per CDR3 protein. The sample lists more than 75,000 distinct CDR3 sequences, 7.5% to 10% occurring once. The CDR3 consists of 13 residues. Germline loops: CDR1 SNHLY, CDR2 FYNNEI. V lost 6 bases and J 5 bases, leaving 11 bases between the germline ends. Study observations and caveats: It was a weaker secondary response, yet one that peaked faster, at day 5 versus 15. Contaminants from the bulk population, in the form of abundant clonotypes, could be found in FACS-sorted repertoires.

The sequence derives from a man aged 18 to 29 who received the YFV17D yellow fever vaccine. This sequence joins TRBV2 and TRBJ2-1; D is possibly TRBD1 (6 bases). The sample was CD8+ T cells not binding an NS4B(214-222) dextramer, sorted from PBMCs, taken around 15 days after the first yellow fever vaccination. CDR3 DNA: TGTGCCAGCAGAGGGGACATAAACAATGAGCAGTTCTTC. This gives the protein CASRGDINNEQFF.